Each of the 24 T cell receptor beta chains below was sequenced from the same sample in a study of blood T cell repertoires in COVID-19. This table comes from immunoSEQ multiplex PCR, and its TCRdb copy is limited to in-frame clones, with some not included. The table lists some 200,000 clones, roughly 90% of them singletons. Sequenced: peripheral blood. These receptors all stem from an older woman with COVID-19, enrolled during active disease.

This chain joins TRBV4-3 and TRBJ1-5; unclear D gene. V was pared by 4 bases and J by 2 bases, with 9 bases between. In germline, CDR1 is LGHNA, CDR2 YSLEER. CDR3 size: 14 residues. In DNA, the CDR3 is TGCGCCAGCAGCCCAGTCGGAGGCAATCAGCCCCAGCATTTT. This gives the protein CASSPVGGNQPQHF.

J is TRBJ1-5 and V is TRBV4-3; TRBD1 matches 9 bases. CDR1 and CDR2 (germline): LGHNA, YSLEER. The V gene end was trimmed by 4 bases and the J gene end by 4 bases; junction bases not matched to a gene: 11. The length of the CDR3 is 17 residues. The CDR3 nucleotides read TGCGCCAGCAGCCCGGGGCTACAGGGGGCGCGGAATCAGCCCCAGCATTTT. Its translation: CASSPGLQGARNQPQHF.

As regards this clone: The junction differs from germline at one of its ends, possibly a read error. This rearrangement joins TRBV5-6 to TRBJ2-7, with 10 bases matching TRBD1. This CDR3 spans 14 amino acids. Germline assignment: CDR1 SGHDT and CDR2 YYEEEE. The DNA for the CDR3 is TGCGCCAGCAGCAGGGACAGGGGTACCTACGAGCAGTACTTC. Protein: CASSRDRGTYEQYF. The entire variable domain, with the rest obtained from reference TRBV5-6 and TRBJ2-7, is as follows: DAGVTQSPTHLIKTRGQQVTLRCSPKSGHDTVSWYQQALGQGPQFIFQYYEEEERQRGNFPDRFSGHQFPNYSSELNVNALLLGDSALYLCASSRDRGTYEQYFGPGTRLTVT.

This clone was recorded once. This rearrangement joins TRBV2 to TRBJ2-7, with a possible D match to TRBD1 (6 bases). CDR1 and CDR2 from the germline V gene are SNHLY and FYNNEI. CDR3 length: 11 amino acids. V dropped 7 bases and J dropped 2 bases, with 6 bases sitting between them. The CDR3 protein is CASTGAYEQYF. In DNA form, the CDR3 reads TGTGCCAGCACAGGGGCCTACGAGCAGTACTTC.

This clone was detected a few times. V is TRBV18 and J is TRBJ2-3; TRBD2 aligns across 9 bases. The CDR3 has 16 amino acids. Germline CDR1 reads KGHSH; CDR2 reads LQKENI. J was trimmed by 2 bases and V by 1 base; bases with no gene match: 4. The CDR3 spells CASSPLAGVSTDTQYF. The CDR3 DNA reads as TGTGCCAGCTCACCACTAGCGGGAGTTTCCACAGATACGCAGTATTTT.

The CDR3 bases are TGCGCCAGCAGCTACGTCTGGGGCAGCCACACTGAAGCTTTCTTT. It yields the protein CASSYVWGSHTEAFF. The rearrangement links TRBV5-1 to TRBJ1-1; maybe TRBD1 (5 bases). Trimming removed 3 bases from V and 3 bases from J, with 15 bases in between. This CDR3 contains 15 residues. Germline CDR1 is SGHRS and CDR2 is YFSETQ. The whole variable domain, filled in from reference TRBV5-1 and TRBJ1-1, reads KAGVTQTPRYLIKTRGQQVTLSCSPISGHRSVSWYQQTPGQGLQFLFEYFSETQRNKGNFPGRFSGRQFSNSRSEMNVSTLELGDSALYLCASSYVWGSHTEAFFGQGTRLTVV.

The gene calls are TRBV4-3 and TRBJ1-2, with 12 nucleotides matching TRBD1. This CDR3 is built from 15 residues. The germline V gene has CDR1 LGHNA and CDR2 YSLEER. The trim removed 1 base at V and 8 bases at J, leaving 5 bases unmatched. The CDR3 DNA sequence: TGCGCCAGCAGCCAAGGGGGACAGGGGGCAAGGGGCTACACCTTC. Translating it yields CASSQGGQGARGYTF.

This CDR3 is CASSYRGGNTEAFF. In DNA form, the CDR3 reads TGTGCCAGCAGTTATAGGGGTGGGAACACTGAAGCTTTCTTT. The chain recombines TRBV6-2 or TRBV6-3 with TRBJ1-1, with a weak D call TRBD1 (5 bases). Germline CDR1 and CDR2: MNHEY and SVGEGT. Trimming stripped 3 bases from V and 1 base from J, with 9 bases between. There are 14 residues in the CDR3.

The rearrangement joins TRBV28 to TRBJ2-2; TRBD2 might be the D (6 bases). This CDR3 is built from 15 residues. Germline CDR1 and CDR2: MDHEN and SYDVKM. Trimming removed 5 bases at V and 2 bases at J, with 12 bases between. The DNA for the CDR3 is TGTGCCAGCAGTCCCGGGACTGTTAACACCGGGGAGCTGTTTTTT. Its translation is CASSPGTVNTGELFF.

The chain joins TRBV24-1 to TRBJ1-5, with D unclear. V shed 0 bases and J shed 0 bases, with 8 bases lying between them. CDR3 length: 16 amino acids. CDR1 is KGHDR, CDR2 SFDVKD, per germline. Here the CDR3 DNA reads TGTGCCACCAGTGATTTGAAACAGCTTAGCAATCAGCCCCAGCATTTT. Encoded protein: CATSDLKQLSNQPQHF.

The genes are TRBV11-3 and TRBJ2-7; D remains unclear. The CDR3 loop spans 15 amino acids. Germline V gene sequence: CDR1 SGHNT, CDR2 YENEEA. Trimming removed 0 bases from V and 4 bases from J, with 13 bases in between. CDR3 loop: CASSLEIAGAYEQYF. CDR3 bases: TGTGCCAGCAGCTTAGAAATAGCCGGAGCATACGAGCAGTACTTC.

This clone has ten or more counts. V and J are TRBV19 and TRBJ1-1; D is possibly TRBD1 (5 bases). CDR3 length equals 14 residues. The germline CDR1 and CDR2 sequences are LNHDA and SQIVND (reference sequence). V was shortened by 9 bases and J by 0 bases, with 14 bases between the two germline ends. Here the CDR3 reads CASRASDVNTEAFF. For the CDR3, the DNA is TGTGCCAGCAGGGCCTCAGACGTGAACACTGAAGCTTTCTTT.

V and J are TRBV29-1 and TRBJ2-1, with 10 positions matching TRBD2. Germline CDR1 SQVTM, CDR2 ANQGSEA. After removal of 6 bases from V and 3 bases from J, the junction contained 5 bases not matched to a gene. This CDR3 has 14 amino acids. This CDR3 is CSVSTSGIYNEQFF. The CDR3 DNA is TGCAGCGTATCCACTAGCGGGATCTACAATGAGCAGTTCTTC.

This clone was picked up one time. V is TRBV29-1 and J is TRBJ2-7; 9 bases match TRBD1. This CDR3 is built from 13 residues. Germline V CDR1 and CDR2: SQVTM, ANQGSEA. The V segment lost 6 bases and the J segment 2 bases; nucleotides outside the gene matches: 5. The DNA for the CDR3 is TGCAGCGTACGACAGGGGGTGACCTACGAGCAGTACTTC. As protein: CSVRQGVTYEQYF.

This sequence joins TRBV5-1 and TRBJ2-1; 7 bases align to TRBD2. The trim removed 4 bases at V and 0 bases at J, leaving 7 bases unmatched. In germline, CDR1 is SGHRS, CDR2 YFSETQ. This CDR3 contains 16 residues. The CDR3, as DNA: TGCGCCAGCAGCCCGGAGCGCGGGAGCTCCTACAATGAGCAGTTCTTC. It specifies CASSPERGSSYNEQFF.

This clone was observed once. The chain employs TRBV2 and TRBJ2-4; a weak D match, TRBD2 (6 bases). Trimming pared 4 bases from V and 9 bases from J, leaving 13 bases between. The CDR3 has 13 residues. The germline gives CDR1 SNHLY, CDR2 FYNNEI. As DNA, the CDR3 is TGTGCCAGCAGTGTCTCGCGGGACGGCATTCAGTACTTC. This gives the protein CASSVSRDGIQYF.

The chain combines TRBV7-2 with TRBJ2-5, with 9 bases lining up with TRBD1. Germline values: CDR1 SGHTA, CDR2 FQGNSA. The length of the CDR3 is 17 residues. V lost 3 bases, J lost 3 bases, and 11 bases stayed unmatched. The CDR3 protein is CASSFRVWGQGKETQYF. DNA for the CDR3: TGTGCCAGCAGCTTTAGGGTGTGGGGACAGGGTAAAGAGACCCAGTACTTC.

The rearrangement links TRBV4-2 to TRBJ1-5; 7 bases agree with TRBD1. V shed 1 base and J 2 bases; nucleotides not matched to a gene: 11. Germline V gene sequence: CDR1 LGHNA, CDR2 YNFKEQ. The CDR3 is made up of 18 amino acids. The CDR3 DNA is TGTGCCAGCAGCCAAGTAGGGGCAGGGGGAGTTGGCAATCAGCCCCAGCATTTT. Translation: CASSQVGAGGVGNQPQHF.

The chain couples TRBV18 to TRBJ2-2; 10 bases map to TRBD2. Germline assignment: CDR1 KGHSH and CDR2 LQKENI. J was trimmed by 7 bases and V by 6 bases; bases with no gene match: 11. The CDR3 runs to 16 residues. The DNA for the CDR3 is TGTGCCAGCTCGCCAACTAGCGGGATAATCGGCGGGGAGCTGTTTTTT. Amino acid sequence: CASSPTSGIIGGELFF.

The chain has TRBV12-5 and TRBJ1-1; D is ambiguous. CDR1 and CDR2 from the germline V gene are LGHNT and FRNRAP. The V and J ends lost 5 bases and 8 bases respectively, with 12 bases between them. This CDR3 has 12 residues. Written as DNA, the CDR3 is TGTGCTAGTGGTCCAGGACTTGCCGAAGCTTTCTTT. Translated: CASGPGLAEAFF.

The CDR3 coding sequence is TGTGCCAGCGGCAAATTTACAGATACGCAGTATTTT. Its translation is CASGKFTDTQYF. This chain uses TRBV13 with TRBJ2-3; no reliable D call. The length of the CDR3 is 12 residues. Germline V gives CDR1 PRHDT, CDR2 FYEKMQ (reference sequence). The V end lost 8 bases, the J end lost 3 bases, and 9 bases lay between the germline ends.

This sequence joins TRBV3-1 (or the pseudogene TRBV3-2) and TRBJ2-7; 7 nucleotides agree with TRBD1. Germline V gene sequence: CDR1 LGHDT, CDR2 YNNKEL (reference sequence). The CDR3 loop spans 13 amino acids. Germline trimming cut 4 bases from V and 3 bases from J; bases unmatched to any gene: 3. In DNA, the CDR3 is TGTGCCAGCAGCCTACAGGGGAACTACGAGCAGTACTTC. It yields the protein CASSLQGNYEQYF.

This clone was found once. This sequence joins TRBV5-6 and TRBJ1-2; D might be TRBD1 (5 bases). V lost 0 bases, J lost 4 bases, and 13 bases lay in between. Germline-derived CDR1 and CDR2 are SGHDT and YYEEEE. The CDR3 contains 15 residues. Here the CDR3 reads CASSLAGGSFYGYTF. CDR3 nucleotides: TGTGCCAGCAGCTTGGCCGGGGGGTCATTCTATGGCTACACCTTC.

The chain carries TRBV11-3 and TRBJ2-2; D may be TRBD2 (5 bases). CDR1 SGHNT and CDR2 YENEEA come from the germline V gene. The V and J ends lost 5 bases and 4 bases respectively, with 14 bases between them. The length of the CDR3 is 15 residues. CDR3 in DNA: TGTGCCAGCAGCCCCCCGGGGTCGGCCACCGGGGAGCTGTTTTTT. Its protein is CASSPPGSATGELFF.